Below are 8 T cell receptor beta chains sequenced from a single sample in a study of blood T cells in healthy people across ages. The use of a sample-barcoded 5' primer and a J-beta primer mix characterized a second PCR of about 6 to 11 cycles. In TCRdb, the 5' RACE reads were re-called with MiXCR into one record per CDR3 protein. The table has fewer than 900,000 distinct CDR3 sequences, about 37% seen once. Sequencing was done on a sample of blood. The origin of the receptors is a man aged 18 to 29 in good health.

This clonotype has only a few counts. The chain has TRBV3-1 and TRBJ2-7, with TRBD2 as a possible D gene (5 bases). V was trimmed by 0 bases and J by 4 bases, leaving 16 bases between them. This CDR3 is built from 16 residues. CDR1 LGHDT and CDR2 YNNKEL come from the germline V gene (reference sequence). CDR3 loop: CASSQDPRGRIYEQYF. Written as DNA, the CDR3 is TGTGCCAGCAGCCAAGACCCCCGGGGTAGAATTTACGAGCAGTACTTC.

This clonotype was observed many times. The chain couples TRBV20-1 to TRBJ2-1; perhaps TRBD1 as D (5 bases). Germline V gene lookup returns CDR1 DFQATT and CDR2 SNEGSKA (reference sequence). The CDR3 consists of 16 residues. The V end was cut by 2 bases, the J end by 3 bases, with 17 bases between. The CDR3 DNA is TGCAGTGCTAGAAGGGGCACCGCTACAGGCTACAATGAGCAGTTCTTC. Translating it yields CSARRGTATGYNEQFF.

This clonotype was seen a handful of times. The chain joins TRBV7-2 to TRBJ1-4; the D gene is possibly TRBD1 (5 bases). CDR3 size: 14 residues. The V and J ends lost 4 bases and 2 bases respectively, with 8 bases between them. CDR1 is SGHTA, CDR2 FQGNSA, per germline. CDR3 in DNA: TGTGCCAGCAGCTCAGGGTTGACTAATGAAAAACTGTTTTTT. Translation: CASSSGLTNEKLFF.

J is TRBJ1-1 and V is TRBV7-9; TRBD1 might be the D (6 bases). Germline loops: CDR1 SEHNR, CDR2 FQNEAQ (reference sequence). CDR3 length: 15 amino acids. The V end was cut by 5 bases, the J end by 4 bases, with 17 bases between. Here the CDR3 DNA reads TGTGCCAGCAGCGGCCTAGGGCAGGGGATCACTGAAGCTTTCTTT. Encoded protein: CASSGLGQGITEAFF.

This clonotype has at least ten counts. The CDR3, as DNA: TGCGCCAGCAGCTTGGCTACACAACGAGAGACCCAGTACTTC. Protein product: CASSLATQRETQYF. V gene TRBV5-1 combines with J gene TRBJ2-5; D is unclear. The CDR3 consists of 14 residues. Trimming cost V 0 bases and J 4 bases, with 10 bases left between them. From germline, CDR1 is SGHRS and CDR2 YFSETQ.

This clonotype was counted ten times or more. V and J are TRBV7-2 and TRBJ2-3; D assignment may be TRBD1 or TRBD2 (5 bases each). Germline loops: CDR1 SGHTA, CDR2 FQGNSA. The CDR3 consists of 16 residues. V lost 1 base to trimming and J lost 4 bases, with 15 bases between them. The CDR3 here is CASSLVGTNRADTQYF. CDR3 sequence (DNA): TGTGCCAGCAGCTTAGTGGGGACCAATCGCGCAGATACGCAGTATTTT.

CDR3 coding DNA: TGTGCCAGCACAGGACTAGCGGACAATGAGCAGTTCTTC. Translating gives CASTGLADNEQFF. The rearrangement uses TRBV7-2 and TRBJ2-1; 10 nucleotides match TRBD2. Germline CDR1 SGHTA, CDR2 FQGNSA. The length of the CDR3 is 13 residues. V shed 7 bases, J shed 5 bases, and the junction held 2 bases outside the gene matches.

The gene calls are TRBV29-1 and TRBJ2-5; 9 bases are shared with TRBD1. The length of the CDR3 is 13 residues. V shed 7 bases and J 11 bases; nucleotides not matched to a gene: 14. Germline CDR1 SQVTM, CDR2 ANQGSEA. In DNA form, the CDR3 reads TGCAGCGCACTCCGGGACAGGGAAAATGTGCAGTACTTC. It translates to CSALRDRENVQYF.